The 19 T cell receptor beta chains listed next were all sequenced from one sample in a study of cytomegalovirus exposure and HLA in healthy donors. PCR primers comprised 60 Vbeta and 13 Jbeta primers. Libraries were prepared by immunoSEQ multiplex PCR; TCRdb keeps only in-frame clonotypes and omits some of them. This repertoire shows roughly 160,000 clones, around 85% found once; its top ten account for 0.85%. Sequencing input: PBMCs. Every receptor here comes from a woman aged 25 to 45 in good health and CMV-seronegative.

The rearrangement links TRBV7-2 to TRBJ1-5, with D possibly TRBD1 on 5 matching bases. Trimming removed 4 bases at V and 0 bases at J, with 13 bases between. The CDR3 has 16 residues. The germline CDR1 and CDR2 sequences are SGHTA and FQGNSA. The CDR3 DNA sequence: TGTGCCAGCAGCTGGGTGGGGGGGGATAGCAATCAGCCCCAGCATTTT. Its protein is CASSWVGGDSNQPQHF.

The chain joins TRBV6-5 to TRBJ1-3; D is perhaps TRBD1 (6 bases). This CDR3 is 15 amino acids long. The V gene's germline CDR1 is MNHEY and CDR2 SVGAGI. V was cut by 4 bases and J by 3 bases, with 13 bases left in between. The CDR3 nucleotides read TGTGCCAGCAGTTCCATGCGGGGGCATGGAAACACCATATATTTT. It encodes CASSSMRGHGNTIYF.

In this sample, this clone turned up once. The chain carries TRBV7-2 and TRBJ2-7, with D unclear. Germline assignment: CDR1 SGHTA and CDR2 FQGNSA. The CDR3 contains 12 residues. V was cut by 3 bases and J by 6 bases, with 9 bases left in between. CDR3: CASSFTLFEQYF. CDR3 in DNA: TGTGCCAGCAGCTTCACATTATTCGAGCAGTACTTC.

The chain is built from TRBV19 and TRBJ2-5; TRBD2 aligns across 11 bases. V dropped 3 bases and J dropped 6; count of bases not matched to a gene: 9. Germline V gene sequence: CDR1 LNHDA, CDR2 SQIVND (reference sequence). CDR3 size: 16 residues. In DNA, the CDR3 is TGTGCCAGTAGTATTTCGTTAGCGGGAGGGCCGAAGACCCAGTACTTC. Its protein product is CASSISLAGGPKTQYF. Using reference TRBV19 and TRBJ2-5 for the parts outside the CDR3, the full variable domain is DGGITQSPKYLFRKEGQNVTLSCEQNLNHDAMYWYRQDPGQGLRLIYYSQIVNDFQKGDIAEGYSVSREKKESFPLTVTSAQKNPTAFYLCASSISLAGGPKTQYFGPGTRLLVL.

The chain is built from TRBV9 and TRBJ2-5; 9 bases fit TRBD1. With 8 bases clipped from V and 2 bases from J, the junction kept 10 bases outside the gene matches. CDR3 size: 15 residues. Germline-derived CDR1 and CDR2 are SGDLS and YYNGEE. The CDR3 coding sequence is TGTGCCAGTACACCGGGACAGGGCTTTCAAGAGACCCAGTACTTC. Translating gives CASTPGQGFQETQYF. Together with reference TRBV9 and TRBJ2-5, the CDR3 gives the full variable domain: DSGVTQTPKHLITATGQRVTLRCSPRSGDLSVYWYQQSLDQGLQFLIQYYNGEERAKGNILERFSAQQFPDLHSELNLSSLELGDSALYFCASTPGQGFQETQYFGPGTRLLVL.

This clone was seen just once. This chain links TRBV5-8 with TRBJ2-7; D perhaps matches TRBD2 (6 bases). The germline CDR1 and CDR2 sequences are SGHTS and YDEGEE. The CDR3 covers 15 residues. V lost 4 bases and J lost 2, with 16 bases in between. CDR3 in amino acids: CASSPDYLITYEQYF. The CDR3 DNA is TGTGCCAGCAGCCCGGACTACTTAATTACCTACGAGCAGTACTTC. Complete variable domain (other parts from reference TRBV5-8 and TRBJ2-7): EAGVTQSPTHLIKTRGQQATLRCSPISGHTSVYWYQQALGLGLQFLLWYDEGEERNRGNFPPRFSGRQFPNYSSELNVNALELEDSALYLCASSPDYLITYEQYFGPGTRLTVT.

CDR3 sequence: CASSLLAEGGEQYF. The CDR3 DNA reads as TGTGCCAGCAGTTTATTGGCGGAAGGTGGCGAGCAGTACTTC. The rearrangement links TRBV27 to TRBJ2-7; D ambiguous. V lost 1 base and J lost 6, with 13 bases in between. This CDR3 region has 14 residues. Germline V lookup: CDR1 MNHEY, CDR2 SMNVEV (reference sequence).

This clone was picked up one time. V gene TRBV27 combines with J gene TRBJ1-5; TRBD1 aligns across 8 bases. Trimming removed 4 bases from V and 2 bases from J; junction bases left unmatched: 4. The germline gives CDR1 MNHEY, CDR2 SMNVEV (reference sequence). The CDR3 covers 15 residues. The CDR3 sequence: CASSSQGAGNQPQHF. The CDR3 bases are TGTGCCAGCAGTTCGCAGGGGGCAGGCAATCAGCCCCAGCATTTT.

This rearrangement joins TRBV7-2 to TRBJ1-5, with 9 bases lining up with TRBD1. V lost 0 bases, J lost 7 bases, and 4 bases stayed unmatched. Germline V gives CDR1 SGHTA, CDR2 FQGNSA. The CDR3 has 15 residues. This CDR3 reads CASSLADRGEQPQHF. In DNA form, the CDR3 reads TGTGCCAGCAGCTTAGCCGACAGGGGGGAGCAGCCCCAGCATTTT.

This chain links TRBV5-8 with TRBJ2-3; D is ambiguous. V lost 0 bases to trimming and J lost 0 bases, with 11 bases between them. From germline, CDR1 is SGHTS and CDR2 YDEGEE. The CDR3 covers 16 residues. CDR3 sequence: CASSLADGFSTDTQYF. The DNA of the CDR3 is TGTGCCAGCAGCTTGGCCGATGGCTTCAGCACAGATACGCAGTATTTT.

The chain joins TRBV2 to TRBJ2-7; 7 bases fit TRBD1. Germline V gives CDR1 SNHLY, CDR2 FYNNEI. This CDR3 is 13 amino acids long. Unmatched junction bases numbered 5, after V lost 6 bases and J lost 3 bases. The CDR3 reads CASRPGQNYEQYF. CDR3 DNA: TGTGCCAGCAGGCCGGGACAGAACTACGAGCAGTACTTC.

The CDR3 DNA reads as TGTGCCAGCATCTTCTCAGGGGGCAAATTGCTGTTTTTT. Protein product: CASIFSGGKLLFF. The gene calls are TRBV6-1 and TRBJ2-2, with 8 bases aligning to TRBD1. V was pared by 7 bases and J by 13 bases, with 11 bases of the junction left unmatched. This CDR3 has 13 residues. In germline, CDR1 is MNHNS, CDR2 SASEGT.

The chain's CDR3 is CASSSPGQSYEQYF. As DNA, the CDR3 is TGCGCCAGCAGCTCCCCGGGACAGTCCTACGAGCAGTACTTC. V and J are TRBV5-1 and TRBJ2-7; 7 bases are shared with TRBD1. J gave up 1 base and V 3 bases, and 4 bases lay outside the gene matches. The CDR3 sequence is 14 residues long. Germline V gene data show CDR1 as SGHRS and CDR2 as YFSETQ. The whole variable domain, remainder taken from reference TRBV5-1 and TRBJ2-7, is KAGVTQTPRYLIKTRGQQVTLSCSPISGHRSVSWYQQTPGQGLQFLFEYFSETQRNKGNFPGRFSGRQFSNSRSEMNVSTLELGDSALYLCASSSPGQSYEQYFGPGTRLTVT.

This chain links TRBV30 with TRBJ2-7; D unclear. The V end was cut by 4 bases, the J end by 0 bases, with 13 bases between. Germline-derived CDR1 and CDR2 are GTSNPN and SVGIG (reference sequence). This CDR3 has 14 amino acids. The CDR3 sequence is CAWNRGQSSYEQYF. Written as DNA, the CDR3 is TGTGCCTGGAATCGCGGCCAGAGCTCCTACGAGCAGTACTTC.

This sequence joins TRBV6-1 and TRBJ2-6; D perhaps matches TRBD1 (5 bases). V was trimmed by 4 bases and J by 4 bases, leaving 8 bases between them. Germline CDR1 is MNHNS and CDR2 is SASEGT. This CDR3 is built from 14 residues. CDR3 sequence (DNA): TGTGCCAGCAGTGCAGGGATCGGGGCCAACGTCCTGACTTTC. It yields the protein CASSAGIGANVLTF.

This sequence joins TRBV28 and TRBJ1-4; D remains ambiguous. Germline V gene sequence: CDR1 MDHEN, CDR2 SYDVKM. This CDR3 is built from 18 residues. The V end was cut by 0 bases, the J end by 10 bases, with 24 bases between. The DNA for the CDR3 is TGTGCCAGCAGTTTATGGGGTGAAGAGGGAACCCCGGGAGGAAAACTGTTTTTT. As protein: CASSLWGEEGTPGGKLFF.

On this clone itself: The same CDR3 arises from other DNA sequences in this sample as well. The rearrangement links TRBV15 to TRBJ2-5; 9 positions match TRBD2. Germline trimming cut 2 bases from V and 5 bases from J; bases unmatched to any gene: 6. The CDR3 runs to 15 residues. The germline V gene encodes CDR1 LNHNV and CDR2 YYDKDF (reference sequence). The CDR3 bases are TGTGCCACCAGCAGATCTTTAGCGGGAGCCGAGACCCAGTACTTC. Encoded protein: CATSRSLAGAETQYF.

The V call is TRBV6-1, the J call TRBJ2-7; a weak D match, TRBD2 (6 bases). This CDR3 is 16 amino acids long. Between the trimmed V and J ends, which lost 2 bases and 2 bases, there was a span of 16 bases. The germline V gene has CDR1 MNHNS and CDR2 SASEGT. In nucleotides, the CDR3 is TGTGCCAGCAGTGAAACTGGAGGGCACACACCCTACGAGCAGTACTTC. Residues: CASSETGGHTPYEQYF.

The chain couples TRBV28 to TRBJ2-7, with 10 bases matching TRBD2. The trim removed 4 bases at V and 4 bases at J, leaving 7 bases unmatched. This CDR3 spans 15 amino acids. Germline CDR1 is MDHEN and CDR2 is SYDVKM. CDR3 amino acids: CASSSRTSGRYEQYF. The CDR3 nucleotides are TGTGCCAGCAGTTCTAGGACTAGCGGTAGATACGAGCAGTACTTC.